Given below is one T cell receptor (beta chain) in context. Primed by a sample-barcoded 5' primer and a J-beta primer mix, a second PCR proceeded for about 7 to 11 cycles. TCRdb reanalysed the 5' RACE reads using MiXCR and keeps one entry per CDR3 protein. The repertoire holds around 1.5 million distinct CDR3 sequences, with roughly 45% as singletons. This CDR3 is 14 amino acids long. Germline loops: CDR1 DFQATT, CDR2 SNEGSKA (reference sequence). The data derive from a study of blood T cells in healthy people across ages. The clonotype comes from a woman younger than 35 in good health. The sample taken for sequencing was blood. The J gene is TRBJ2-4, the V gene TRBV20-1; 8 bases are shared with TRBD2. The end of the DNA fits TRBJ2-7 better, so the J call may be wrong. In nucleotides, the CDR3 is TGCAGTGCTAGGATAATAGCGGGGTCCTACGAGCAGTACTTC. Encoded protein: CSARIIAGSYEQYF.